The rows below give T cell receptor beta chains drawn from one sample of a study of T-cell memory formation after mild COVID-19. TCRdb analysed the 5' RACE reads with MiXCR anew, one entry per CDR3 protein. The sample carries roughly 100,000 distinct CDR3 sequences, over 15% recorded once. Sequenced: PBMCs or a T cell subset sorted from them (not recorded which). All receptors derive from an adult woman who had mild COVID-19 (a few samples of this study predate the infection). Cell type and time point are not known. CDR3s include the opening cysteine and the closing phenylalanine or tryptophan. A D gene is named only where the DNA matches it firmly. Clone size appears in some rows only: once, few, many, or a class for an expanded clone.

d_call	cdr3_length	j_call	clone_size	v_call	cdr3_nt	cdr3_aa
-	16	TRBJ2-1	-	TRBV7-8	TGTGCCAGCAGCTTATTCGATTACCACTCCTACAATGAGCAGTTCTTC	CASSLFDYHSYNEQFF
-	12	TRBJ1-6	-	TRBV30	TGTGCCGTCGAGACAGTCCCCTCACCCCTCCACTTT	CAVETVPSPLHF
-	14	TRBJ2-2	-	TRBV5-6	TGTGCCAGCAGCTTTGGGGGCGCGAACGGGGAGCTGTTTTTT	CASSFGGANGELFF
TRBD1	15	TRBJ1-4	-	TRBV5-1	TGCGCCAGCAGCTCTACAGGGGGATTAGGTGAAAAACTGTTTTTT	CASSSTGGLGEKLFF
-	13	TRBJ1-3	-	TRBV6-5	TGTGCCAGCAGTCCCCGTGAAGGAGTCACCATATATTTT	CASSPREGVTIYF
-	13	TRBJ2-7	few	TRBV29-1	TGCAGCGTTGTTGCGGCCCTCTCCTACGAGCAGTACTTC	CSVVAALSYEQYF
-	14	TRBJ2-2	few	TRBV5-1	TGCGCCAGCAGCTGGGTATACGGAGGAGGGGAGCTGTTTTTT	CASSWVYGGGELFF
TRBD2	15	TRBJ2-1	-	TRBV7-3	TGTGCCAGCAGCTTAGCGCCTAGCGGGGACAATGAGCAGTTCTTC	CASSLAPSGDNEQFF
TRBD1	15	TRBJ1-5	-	TRBV13	TGTGCCAGCAGCTTCGGACAGGGGCGCAATCAGCCCCAGCATTTT	CASSFGQGRNQPQHF
-	16	TRBJ1-6	few	TRBV11-2	TGTGCCAGCAGCTTAGAAGAAATTCCCTATAATTCACCCCTCCACTTT	CASSLEEIPYNSPLHF
-	16	TRBJ2-3	-	TRBV4-2	TGTGCCAGCAGCCAAGATTTTTCCGGGAGTGGTGATACGCAGTATTTT	CASSQDFSGSGDTQYF
-	15	TRBJ2-1	-	TRBV20-1	TGCAGTGCTTATGCCAGGGAAACACTACACAATGAGCAGTTCTTC	CSAYARETLHNEQFF
TRBD1	14	TRBJ2-5	few	TRBV7-3	TGTGCCAGCAGCTTGACAGGGCTAGAGGAGACCCAGTACTTC	CASSLTGLEETQYF
-	16	TRBJ1-6	-	TRBV7-9	TGTGCCAGCAGCTTATATGGCGGATCACCCAATTCACCCCTCCACTTT	CASSLYGGSPNSPLHF
-	17	TRBJ2-4	few	TRBV7-8	TGTGCCAGCAGCTTAATTGAGGGTACCGGTCCCAGGGACATTCAGTACTTC	CASSLIEGTGPRDIQYF
-	14	TRBJ1-1	few	TRBV7-9	TGTGCCAGCAGCTTAGGAATATACGACACTGAAGCTTTCTTT	CASSLGIYDTEAFF
-	12	TRBJ2-3	-	TRBV2	TGTGCCAGCAGTGAAATGGACGATACGCAGTATTTT	CASSEMDDTQYF
-	12	TRBJ1-5	few	TRBV14	TGTGCCAGCAGCCATTATGGTCAGCCCCAGCATTTT	CASSHYGQPQHF
-	16	TRBJ1-2	-	TRBV27	TGTGCCAGCAGTTTCTCACAAGGGAGTTCCTACTATGGCTACACCTTC	CASSFSQGSSYYGYTF
-	14	TRBJ1-1	few	TRBV6-6	TGTGCCAGCAGTTACTCTCGGGGGATCACTGAAGCTTTCTTT	CASSYSRGITEAFF
-	15	TRBJ1-6	-	TRBV12-2	TGTGCAAGTCGCTTCCGGGACAAGGGAATTTCGCCCCTCCACTTT	CASRFRDKGISPLHF
-	17	TRBJ2-6	few	TRBV12-3/TRBV12-4	TGTGCCAGCAGTTTATCTAGTCGTTACTCTGGGGCCAACGTCCTGACTTTC	CASSLSSRYSGANVLTF
TRBD2	16	TRBJ2-7	-	TRBV9	TGTGCCAGCAGCACTAGCGGGAAAGAGGCACTTGGCGAGCAGTACTTC	CASSTSGKEALGEQYF
-	14	TRBJ2-5	-	TRBV12-3/TRBV12-4	TGTGCCAGCAGGCCCGGACGGCGGCAAGAGACCCAGTACTTC	CASRPGRRQETQYF
-	14	TRBJ1-2	-	TRBV5-1	TGCGCCAGCAGCTTGGGACAGCTCAACTATGGCTACACCTTC	CASSLGQLNYGYTF
-	15	TRBJ2-7	-	TRBV27	TGTGCCAGCAGTTTAGGGGGCGGGAGACTAGGGGAGCAGTACTTC	CASSLGGGRLGEQYF
-	15	TRBJ1-2	many	TRBV29-1	TGCAGCGTTGAGTCCGTGGCGGGACGCAACTATGGCTACACCTTC	CSVESVAGRNYGYTF
-	16	TRBJ2-7	few	TRBV21-1	TGTGCCAGCAGCAAGGGGCCCGGACGGAACTTCTACGAGCAGTACTTC	CASSKGPGRNFYEQYF
-	15	TRBJ2-7	-	TRBV4-1	TGCGCCAGCAGCCAAGTCGCAGGGAGCTCCTACGAGCAGTACTTC	CASSQVAGSSYEQYF
-	17	TRBJ2-3	few	TRBV24-1	TGTGCCACCAGTGATTGGGCCGACAGGGGAGGGGGAGATACGCAGTATTTT	CATSDWADRGGGDTQYF
-	12	TRBJ2-1	-	TRBV5-1	TGCGCCAGCAGCTTGGTGGACAATGAGCAGTTCTTC	CASSLVDNEQFF
TRBD2	15	TRBJ2-7	-	TRBV20-1	TGCAGTGCTAATGAGGATGGCGGGAGGGACTACGAGCAGTACTTC	CSANEDGGRDYEQYF
-	17	TRBJ1-5	many	TRBV24-1	TGTGCCACCAGTGACTCCTCAGGGGTCAATATCAATCAGCCCCAGCATTTT	CATSDSSGVNINQPQHF
-	15	TRBJ1-4	-	TRBV6-6	TGTGCCAGCAGTTACGGACAGCCCACTAATGAAAAACTGTTTTTT	CASSYGQPTNEKLFF
TRBD2	17	TRBJ2-7	few	TRBV4-3	TGCGCCAGCAGCCAAGCCCCGGCTAGCGGGAGTGTTTACGAGCAGTACTTC	CASSQAPASGSVYEQYF
-	16	TRBJ2-7	few	TRBV7-9	TGTGCCAGCAGTCGGGTCTCCGGTCCCTTCTCCTACGAGCAGTACTTC	CASSRVSGPFSYEQYF
-	12	TRBJ2-7	few	TRBV12-3/TRBV12-4	TGTGCCAGCAGCGGGAGAGGCTACGAGCAGTACTTC	CASSGRGYEQYF
TRBD2	16	TRBJ2-1	-	TRBV24-1	TGTGCCACCAGTGACCCTACTAGCGGGTGGGAAAATGAGCAGTTCTTC	CATSDPTSGWENEQFF
-	15	TRBJ1-1	few	TRBV7-3	TGTGCCAGCAGCTTAACGCTAGGGATGGACACTGAAGCTTTCTTT	CASSLTLGMDTEAFF
-	12	TRBJ1-2	few	TRBV6-2/TRBV6-3	TGTGCCAGCAGTTATCCGGTTTCTGGCTACACCTTC	CASSYPVSGYTF
TRBD2	23	TRBJ2-1	few	TRBV3-1	TGTGCCAGCAGCCAAGGGGGTAGGCTAGCGGGAGAATATAGCCCCGGAGCTTACAATGAGCAGTTCTTC	CASSQGGRLAGEYSPGAYNEQFF
-	16	TRBJ1-2	many	TRBV6-5	TGTGCCAGCAGTTACTCGGAAAGGGGACGTATATATGGCTACACCTTC	CASSYSERGRIYGYTF